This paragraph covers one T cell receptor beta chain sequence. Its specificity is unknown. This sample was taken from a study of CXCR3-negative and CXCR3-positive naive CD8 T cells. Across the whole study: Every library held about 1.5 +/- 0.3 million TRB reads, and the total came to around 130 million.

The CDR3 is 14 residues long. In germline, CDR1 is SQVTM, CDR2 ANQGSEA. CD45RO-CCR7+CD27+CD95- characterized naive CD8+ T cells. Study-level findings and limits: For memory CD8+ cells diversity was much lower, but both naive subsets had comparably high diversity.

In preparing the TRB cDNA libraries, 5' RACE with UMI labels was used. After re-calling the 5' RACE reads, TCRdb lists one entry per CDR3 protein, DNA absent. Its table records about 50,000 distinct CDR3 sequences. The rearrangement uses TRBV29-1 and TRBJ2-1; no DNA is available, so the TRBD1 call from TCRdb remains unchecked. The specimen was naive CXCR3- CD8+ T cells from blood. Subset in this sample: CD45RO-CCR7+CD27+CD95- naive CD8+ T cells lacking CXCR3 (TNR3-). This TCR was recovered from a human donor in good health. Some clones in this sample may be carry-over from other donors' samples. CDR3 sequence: CSVEPGQGYNEQFF.